This T cell receptor (beta chain) is drawn from a study of vaccination effects on CD4 cells after COVID-19. Study-level background: Of the BNT162b2 and mRNA-1273 vaccines, participants received two doses of one or the other. At 16 days and one week before vaccination, two convalescent patients gave samples.

The V end lost 2 bases, the J end lost 7 bases, and 6 bases lay between the germline ends. CDR1 and CDR2 (germline): MDHEN, SYDVKM. This CDR3 has 12 residues. This clone has more than one count but fewer than ten. What it binds is unknown. Before sequencing took place, the ViraFEST assay used viral peptide pools to expand antigen-specific CD4+ T cells. CD4+ T cell isolation took place after 10 days of culture. The person's infection with SARS-CoV-2, confirmed by PCR, took place between March and December 2020. Approximately 2.2 million PBMC per well received approximately 9.4 IU/ml IL-2 and about 10 ug/ml peptides in culture. Both day 3 and day 7 saw half the medium replaced with IL-2 medium. Repertoires were generated with immunoSEQ multiplex PCR, while TCRdb's copy carries only in-frame clones and drops some. The repertoire has more than 35,000 clones, about 78% of them found once; the top ten carry approximately 15%.

This chain joins TRBV28 and TRBJ1-5; D gene unclear. The sample in question was CD4+ T cells from PBMCs cultured with HCoV-NL63 spike peptides, obtained before COVID-19 vaccination. This receptor was taken from a human donor who had a prior SARS-CoV-2 infection. The CDR3 bases are TGTGCCAGCAGTTTAGTCCGGCAGCCCCAGCATTTT. Translation: CASSLVRQPQHF.